Below are 27 T cell receptor beta chains sequenced from a single sample in a study of cytomegalovirus exposure and HLA in healthy donors. 13 Jbeta primers and 60 Vbeta primers were used for the PCR. The protocol was immunoSEQ multiplex PCR, while the TCRdb copy is restricted to in-frame clones and leaves out a portion. The table shows about 150,000 clones, with roughly 80% occurring only once. The material sequenced was PBMCs. The receptors originated from a male donor in good health and CMV-seronegative.

The V gene is TRBV6-1, the J gene TRBJ1-5; D call uncertain. Germline V CDR1 and CDR2: MNHNS, SASEGT. Trimming pared 5 bases from V and 9 bases from J, leaving 17 bases between. The CDR3 length is 14 residues. CDR3 DNA sequence: TGTGCCAGCAGTCCGGACGGGGTACGAGCGCCCCAGCATTTT. Protein product: CASSPDGVRAPQHF.

The chain links TRBV10-1 to TRBJ2-3, with D unresolved. Germline-derived CDR1 and CDR2 are WNHNN and SYGVQD (reference sequence). CDR3 size: 14 residues. V was clipped by 4 bases and J by 0 bases, with 8 bases between them. Here the CDR3 reads CASSVDSSTDTQYF. The CDR3 DNA is TGCGCCAGCAGTGTAGATAGTAGCACAGATACGCAGTATTTT.

The V call is TRBV11-2, the J call TRBJ2-6; 11 bases line up with TRBD1. The V and J ends lost 2 bases and 2 bases, in that order; junction bases with no gene match: 8. In germline, CDR1 is SGHAT, CDR2 FQNNGV. This CDR3 region has 19 residues. As DNA, the CDR3 is TGTGCCAGCAGCTTATCCCTGGGGACAGGGGGGACTGGGGCCAACGTCCTGACTTTC. It codes for CASSLSLGTGGTGANVLTF.

V gene TRBV5-6 combines with J gene TRBJ2-6; 7 bases map to TRBD1. The germline gives CDR1 SGHDT, CDR2 YYEEEE. This CDR3 has 17 residues. V was pared by 4 bases and J by 1 base, with 8 bases of the junction left unmatched. CDR3 loop: CASSSPGQLSGANVLTF. In nucleotides, the CDR3 is TGTGCCAGCAGCAGCCCGGGACAGCTTTCTGGGGCCAACGTCCTGACTTTC.

This clone was observed once. The genes are TRBV19 and TRBJ2-4, with D perhaps matching TRBD1 (6 bases). The CDR3 loop spans 15 amino acids. With 6 bases removed from V and 0 bases from J, the gap between germline ends came to 12 bases. Germline V CDR1 and CDR2: LNHDA, SQIVND (reference sequence). CDR3 nucleotides: TGTGCCAGTAGCACGGGACACCTAGCCAAAAACATTCAGTACTTC. Protein: CASSTGHLAKNIQYF.

V usage is TRBV4-1 and J usage is TRBJ1-5; perhaps TRBD1 as D (5 bases). The CDR3 covers 15 residues. V was shortened by 4 bases and J by 9 bases, with 19 bases between the two germline ends. Germline lookup yields CDR1 MGHRA and CDR2 YSYEKL. CDR3 sequence: CASSRMQDSGSPQHF. For the CDR3, the DNA is TGCGCCAGCAGCCGAATGCAAGACAGTGGCTCGCCCCAGCATTTT.

CDR3 in amino acids: CASSVRVSYGYTF. The CDR3 DNA sequence: TGTGCCAGCAGCGTCAGGGTTTCCTATGGCTACACCTTC. V usage is TRBV14 and J usage is TRBJ1-2, with TRBD1 as a possible D gene (5 bases). The V and J ends lost 5 bases and 4 bases respectively, with 11 bases between them. CDR1 and CDR2 from the germline V gene are SGHDN and FVKESK. The CDR3 extends over 13 amino acids.

The chain employs TRBV18 and TRBJ2-2; 10 bases line up with TRBD2. Trimming took 1 base from V and 2 from J; bases not matched to a gene: 4. This CDR3 has 17 amino acids. Germline-derived CDR1 and CDR2 are KGHSH and LQKENI. CDR3 sequence reads: CASSPQSGGANTGELFF. CDR3 sequence (DNA): TGTGCCAGCTCACCACAGAGCGGGGGGGCCAACACCGGGGAGCTGTTTTTT.

This clone was found a few times. The gene calls are TRBV19 and TRBJ1-1; tentative D call: TRBD1 (5 bases). The germline gives CDR1 LNHDA, CDR2 SQIVND (reference sequence). V was shortened by 3 bases and J by 2 bases, with 16 bases between the two germline ends. The length of the CDR3 is 16 residues. The CDR3 DNA sequence: TGTGCCAGTAGTATGGACGTATGGACACAAAACACTGAAGCTTTCTTT. Translating gives CASSMDVWTQNTEAFF.

This chain joins TRBV5-6 and TRBJ1-2; 10 bases are shared with TRBD1. The CDR3 runs to 17 residues. Per the germline V gene, CDR1 is SGHDT and CDR2 is YYEEEE. Unmatched junction bases numbered 7, after V lost 0 bases and J lost 2 bases. CDR3 nucleotide sequence: TGTGCCAGCAGCTTGGGACAGGGGGCCAACGCGAACTATGGCTACACCTTC. Its translation: CASSLGQGANANYGYTF. Together with reference TRBV5-6 and TRBJ1-2, the CDR3 gives the full variable domain: DAGVTQSPTHLIKTRGQQVTLRCSPKSGHDTVSWYQQALGQGPQFIFQYYEEEERQRGNFPDRFSGHQFPNYSSELNVNALLLGDSALYLCASSLGQGANANYGYTFGSGTRLTVV.

This rearrangement joins TRBV5-6 to TRBJ2-7, with a tentative D call TRBD1 (6 bases). The CDR3 contains 15 residues. Trimming left V 3 bases short and J 6 bases short, with 19 bases between. Looked up from germline, CDR1 is SGHDT and CDR2 is YYEEEE. This CDR3 is CASSWIRGNRFEQYF. The CDR3, as DNA: TGTGCCAGCAGCTGGATCAGGGGAAACCGGTTCGAGCAGTACTTC.

CDR3 protein: CASSPGGGIGNQPQHF. The CDR3 DNA sequence: TGTGCCAGCAGTCCAGGAGGGGGCATCGGCAATCAGCCCCAGCATTTT. The rearrangement joins TRBV27 to TRBJ1-5; 7 bases are shared with TRBD1. The CDR3 has 16 amino acids. Germline assignment: CDR1 MNHEY and CDR2 SMNVEV (reference sequence). V trimming: 5 bases; J trimming: 2 bases; junction bases outside the gene matches: 9.

This chain connects TRBV15 to TRBJ1-2, with D maybe TRBD1 (6 bases). Between the trimmed V and J ends, which lost 2 bases and 6 bases, there was a span of 16 bases. The CDR3 extends over 15 amino acids. Per germline, CDR1 LNHNV and CDR2 YYDKDF (reference sequence). Written as DNA, the CDR3 is TGTGCCACCAGCAGACGCGCAGGGGAGTCGCATGGCTACACCTTC. This sequence encodes CATSRRAGESHGYTF. The full variable domain, with the rest looked up from reference TRBV15 and TRBJ1-2, is DAMVIQNPRYQVTQFGKPVTLSCSQTLNHNVMYWYQQKSSQAPKLLFHYYDKDFNNEADTPDNFQSRRPNTSFCFLDIRSPGLGDTAMYLCATSRRAGESHGYTFGSGTRLTVV.

Notes on this clone: This CDR3 is also generated by other DNA sequences in the sample. The V and J genes are TRBV2 and TRBJ2-2; D perhaps matches TRBD1 (6 bases). Trimming cost V 4 bases and J 2 bases, with 11 bases left between them. CDR1 is SNHLY and CDR2 is FYNNEI in the germline V gene. The CDR3 length is 15 residues. CDR3 region: CASSGQGTNTGELFF. The DNA for the CDR3 is TGTGCCAGCAGTGGGCAGGGGACCAACACCGGGGAGCTGTTTTTT.

This chain links TRBV6-5 with TRBJ2-7; 10 bases align to TRBD1. This CDR3 is built from 14 residues. In germline, CDR1 is MNHEY, CDR2 SVGAGI. Unmatched junction bases numbered 4, after V lost 8 bases and J lost 0 bases. CDR3 loop: CASQGDRGSYEQYF. The CDR3 coding sequence is TGTGCCAGCCAAGGGGACAGGGGCTCCTACGAGCAGTACTTC.

The V call is TRBV13, the J call TRBJ1-4; perhaps TRBD1 as D (5 bases). There are 16 residues in the CDR3. V lost 3 bases and J 3 bases, leaving 14 bases between the germline ends. Germline V lookup: CDR1 PRHDT, CDR2 FYEKMQ (reference sequence). CDR3 nucleotide sequence: TGTGCCAGCAGCTTGGGCAGGGTTTTGGCTAATGAAAAACTGTTTTTT. Its protein product is CASSLGRVLANEKLFF. The full variable domain, with the rest looked up from reference TRBV13 and TRBJ1-4, is AAGVIQSPRHLIKEKRETATLKCYPIPRHDTVYWYQQGPGQDPQFLISFYEKMQSDKGSIPDRFSAQQFSDYHSELNMSSLELGDSALYFCASSLGRVLANEKLFFGSGTQLSVL.

This chain links TRBV5-1 with TRBJ2-6, with a tentative D call TRBD1 (5 bases). Germline CDR1 SGHRS, CDR2 YFSETQ. With 2 bases removed from V and 2 bases from J, the gap between germline ends came to 11 bases. The CDR3 length is 16 residues. Here the CDR3 reads CASSFQGFPGANVLTF. The CDR3 DNA reads as TGCGCCAGCAGCTTCCAGGGATTTCCTGGGGCCAACGTCCTGACTTTC.

This clone was observed a few times. The V call is TRBV6-5, the J call TRBJ1-1; unclear D gene. This CDR3 has 14 residues. CDR1 is MNHEY and CDR2 is SVGAGI in the germline V gene. V lost 6 bases and J 4 bases, leaving 15 bases between the germline ends. CDR3 sequence: CASRTGGSVTEAFF. CDR3 nucleotides: TGTGCCAGCAGAACTGGAGGGTCGGTCACTGAAGCTTTCTTT.

The CDR3 sequence is CASSPQVNTEAFF. CDR3 nucleotide sequence: TGTGCCAGCAGCCCACAGGTTAACACTGAAGCTTTCTTT. This chain connects TRBV6-5 to TRBJ1-1, with D possibly being TRBD1 (5 bases). CDR1 is MNHEY and CDR2 is SVGAGI in the germline V gene. The CDR3 totals 13 residues. The germline V and J ends were trimmed by 6 bases and 2 bases, with 10 bases remaining between them.

The gene calls are TRBV7-6 and TRBJ2-7; D call uncertain. The V end lost 0 bases, the J end lost 4 bases, and 10 bases lay between the germline ends. CDR3 length: 14 residues. CDR1 is SGHVS and CDR2 is FNYEAQ in the germline V gene. CDR3 residues: CASSLAHDGYEQYF. CDR3 nucleotide sequence: TGTGCCAGCAGCTTAGCACACGACGGGTACGAGCAGTACTTC.

V is TRBV6-1 and J is TRBJ2-2, with D tentatively TRBD1 (5 bases). The CDR3 contains 13 residues. Trimming took off 6 bases at V and 5 bases at J, with 10 bases between the two ends. Looked up from germline, CDR1 is MNHNS and CDR2 is SASEGT. The CDR3 sequence is CASRNSGTGELFF. The DNA for the CDR3 is TGTGCCAGCAGGAATTCAGGGACCGGGGAGCTGTTTTTT.

The V gene is TRBV5-6, the J gene TRBJ2-1; TRBD1 matches at 9 bases. V shed 2 bases and J 9 bases; nucleotides not matched to a gene: 9. The CDR3 loop spans 15 amino acids. Germline V CDR1 and CDR2: SGHDT, YYEEEE. For the CDR3, the DNA is TGTGCCAGCAGCTTACCGGGACAGGGTGGAGGTGAGCAGTTCTTC. Translation: CASSLPGQGGGEQFF.

The CDR3 DNA reads TGTGCCAGCAGTTACTCAGGGGTTTATAATTCACCCCTCCACTTT. It yields the protein CASSYSGVYNSPLHF. This chain connects TRBV6-5 to TRBJ1-6, with a tentative D call TRBD1 (5 bases). The CDR3 is 15 residues long. V was cut by 0 bases and J by 4 bases, with 7 bases left in between. Germline V gives CDR1 MNHEY, CDR2 SVGAGI.

V gene TRBV19 combines with J gene TRBJ1-6; possibly TRBD1 for D (6 bases). Between the trimmed V and J ends, which lost 4 bases and 9 bases, there was a span of 13 bases. The germline V gene encodes CDR1 LNHDA and CDR2 SQIVND (reference sequence). The CDR3 is 14 residues long. CDR3 in DNA: TGTGCCAGTAGTACTTCCAGGGGAACTTCACCCCTCCACTTT. It specifies CASSTSRGTSPLHF.

The chain uses TRBV5-1 and TRBJ1-2; 8 bases match TRBD1. The CDR3 runs to 15 residues. CDR1 is SGHRS, CDR2 YFSETQ, per germline. The V gene end was trimmed by 4 bases and the J gene end by 5 bases; junction bases not matched to a gene: 10. The CDR3, as DNA: TGCGCCAGCAGCCACCCCACAGGGGGTAGTTATGGCTACACCTTC. It codes for CASSHPTGGSYGYTF. Together with reference TRBV5-1 and TRBJ1-2, the CDR3 gives the full variable domain: KAGVTQTPRYLIKTRGQQVTLSCSPISGHRSVSWYQQTPGQGLQFLFEYFSETQRNKGNFPGRFSGRQFSNSRSEMNVSTLELGDSALYLCASSHPTGGSYGYTFGSGTRLTVV.

CDR3 protein: CASSLDLGAGGTEAFF. Here the CDR3 DNA reads TGTGCCAGCAGCTTAGATCTGGGGGCGGGGGGCACTGAAGCTTTCTTT. V usage is TRBV7-9 and J usage is TRBJ1-1; a weak D match, TRBD1 (6 bases). CDR3 size: 16 residues. V shed 1 base and J shed 4 bases, with 16 bases lying between them. Germline V gene data show CDR1 as SEHNR and CDR2 as FQNEAQ (reference sequence).

CDR3 nucleotide sequence: TGTGCCAGCAGTTATTCGACAGGGAGCACAGATACGCAGTATTTT. This gives the protein CASSYSTGSTDTQYF. This rearrangement joins TRBV27 to TRBJ2-3; 7 positions match TRBD1. The V and J ends lost 4 bases and 0 bases, in that order; junction bases with no gene match: 4. The germline CDR1 and CDR2 sequences are MNHEY and SMNVEV (reference sequence). This CDR3 has 15 amino acids.